These 30 T cell receptor beta chains were all obtained from the same sample, sequenced in a study of cytomegalovirus exposure and HLA in healthy donors. Primers for the PCR totalled 60 Vbeta and 13 Jbeta. The table came from immunoSEQ multiplex PCR; TCRdb's copy has only in-frame clones and leaves some out. The repertoire holds fewer than 200,000 clones, with approximately 84% as singletons. The sample comprised PBMCs. Source of these receptors: a man aged 18 to 30 in good health and CMV-seropositive.

This clone has a handful of counts. The chain combines TRBV15 with TRBJ2-5, with 8 nucleotides matching TRBD2. V dropped 4 bases and J dropped 5; count of bases not matched to a gene: 12. Germline values: CDR1 LNHNV, CDR2 YYDKDF (reference sequence). The CDR3 is 16 amino acids. This CDR3 is CATSIRGAGGWETQYF. CDR3 coding DNA: TGTGCCACCAGCATTCGGGGCGCGGGAGGATGGGAGACCCAGTACTTC.

The V call is TRBV13, the J call TRBJ2-5; 7 bases align to TRBD1. The DNA end is a closer match to TRBJ2-7, so the J assignment may be wrong. Germline lookup yields CDR1 PRHDT and CDR2 FYEKMQ (reference sequence). CDR3 length equals 15 residues. The CDR3 DNA reads TGTGCCAGCAGCTTAGATGCAGGGGGCTCCTACGAGCAGTACTTC. Encoded protein: CASSLDAGGSYEQYF.

The CDR3 DNA reads as TGCGCCAGCAGCTGGACAGGGATAAATGAAAAACTGTTTTTT. This translates into CASSWTGINEKLFF. The chain recombines TRBV5-1 with TRBJ1-4; 8 bases line up with TRBD1. This CDR3 comprises 14 residues. From germline, CDR1 is SGHRS and CDR2 YFSETQ. V shed 3 bases and J 5 bases; nucleotides not matched to a gene: 3.

The chain uses TRBV7-2 and TRBJ2-5, with TRBD2 matching over 12 bases. This CDR3 spans 17 amino acids. Germline CDR1 SGHTA, CDR2 FQGNSA. The J segment lost 5 bases and the V segment lost 4 bases, leaving 11 bases of the junction unmatched. The CDR3 DNA is TGTGCCAGCAGCTCCGGACTAGCGGGGATCTCCGGTGAGACCCAGTACTTC. It codes for CASSSGLAGISGETQYF. Based on the CDR3 plus reference TRBV7-2 and TRBJ2-5, the full variable domain is GAGVSQSPSNKVTEKGKDVELRCDPISGHTALYWYRQSLGQGLEFLIYFQGNSAPDKSGLPSDRFSAERTGGSVSTLTIQRTQQEDSAVYLCASSSGLAGISGETQYFGPGTRLLVL.

The V and J genes are TRBV18 and TRBJ2-7; 11 bases map to TRBD1. Germline V CDR1 and CDR2: KGHSH, LQKENI. This CDR3 region has 14 residues. J was trimmed by 7 bases and V by 2 bases; bases with no gene match: 4. The chain's CDR3 is CASSPGQGAREQYF. CDR3 DNA sequence: TGTGCCAGCTCACCAGGACAGGGGGCACGTGAGCAGTACTTC. The whole variable domain, filled in from reference TRBV18 and TRBJ2-7, reads NAGVMQNPRHLVRRRGQEARLRCSPMKGHSHVYWYRQLPEEGLKFMVYLQKENIIDESGMPKERFSAEFPKEGPSILRIQQVVRGDSAAYFCASSPGQGAREQYFGPGTRLTVT.

The chain recombines TRBV4-1 with TRBJ2-1; 7 bases are a match to TRBD2. The CDR3 runs to 16 residues. Germline V gene sequence: CDR1 MGHRA, CDR2 YSYEKL. V gave up 3 bases and J gave up 7 bases; unmatched junction bases: 12. The CDR3 here is CASSQGGGRGVNEQFF. In nucleotides, the CDR3 is TGCGCCAGCAGCCAGGGAGGCGGCCGGGGGGTGAATGAGCAGTTCTTC.

The chain combines TRBV7-8 with TRBJ1-3; 9 nucleotides line up with TRBD1. V lost 3 bases and J lost 0; bases outside the gene matches: 12. This CDR3 contains 19 residues. Germline V gene sequence: CDR1 SGHVS, CDR2 FQNEAQ. CDR3 nucleotides: TGTGCCAGCAGCTTGCCGAGGTCCCGGGACAGGGTCTCTGGAAACACCATATATTTT. Its translation: CASSLPRSRDRVSGNTIYF. The whole variable domain, filled in from reference TRBV7-8 and TRBJ1-3, reads GAGVSQSPRYKVAKRGQDVALRCDPISGHVSLFWYQQALGQGPEFLTYFQNEAQLDKSGLPSDRFFAERPEGSVSTLKIQRTQQEDSAVYLCASSLPRSRDRVSGNTIYFGEGSWLTVV.

This clone was counted once. CDR3 amino acids: CASSTQNSVGANVLTF. The CDR3 DNA sequence: TGTGCCAGCAGCACACAAAACAGTGTTGGGGCCAACGTCCTGACTTTC. This chain connects TRBV5-4 to TRBJ2-6; no reliable D call. Germline V gene sequence: CDR1 SGHNT, CDR2 YYREEE (reference sequence). This CDR3 has 16 amino acids. Trimming removed 4 bases from V and 3 bases from J, with 14 bases in between.

The rearrangement links TRBV27 to TRBJ2-2, with D possibly TRBD1 on 5 matching bases. The V and J ends lost 7 bases and 4 bases respectively, with 13 bases between them. The CDR3 length is 14 residues. In germline, CDR1 is MNHEY, CDR2 SMNVEV (reference sequence). For the CDR3, the DNA is TGTGCCAGCACCCACAAGACAGTCACCGGGGAGCTGTTTTTT. The encoded protein is CASTHKTVTGELFF.

This clone appeared once. V and J are TRBV9 and TRBJ2-7; TRBD2 aligns across 9 bases. Germline trimming cut 4 bases from V and 7 bases from J; bases unmatched to any gene: 9. CDR1 is SGDLS and CDR2 is YYNGEE in the germline V gene. The CDR3 totals 14 residues. CDR3 sequence reads: CASSYGTLAGEQYF. CDR3 in DNA: TGTGCCAGCAGCTACGGAACCCTAGCGGGGGAGCAGTACTTC.

A note on this clone: One end of the junction does not line up with germline, which may come from a read error. In DNA form, the CDR3 reads TGTGCCAGCAGACTAGCGGGGGGGCTTCAGGTCTTC. It yields the protein CASRLAGGLQVF. V usage is TRBV2 and J usage is TRBJ2-1, with 13 bases aligning to TRBD2. This CDR3 has 12 amino acids. The germline gives CDR1 SNHLY, CDR2 FYNNEI.

This clone was recorded once. The chain couples TRBV30 to TRBJ1-3, with TRBD1 matching 7 bases. CDR3 length equals 13 residues. V lost 6 bases, J lost 3 bases, and 5 bases stayed unmatched. CDR1 is GTSNPN and CDR2 is SVGIG in the germline V gene (reference sequence). The CDR3 coding sequence is TGTGCCTGCGTACAGGGGAATGGAAACACCATATATTTT. This translates into CACVQGNGNTIYF.

This clone was counted once. The chain is built from TRBV28 and TRBJ2-7, with a tentative D call TRBD1 (6 bases). The V gene lost 6 bases and the J gene lost 5 bases, with 14 bases spanning the gap. Germline values: CDR1 MDHEN, CDR2 SYDVKM. The CDR3 consists of 13 residues. This CDR3 is CASRITGSHEQYF. CDR3 DNA sequence: TGTGCCAGCAGGATCACAGGGTCCCACGAGCAGTACTTC. The full variable domain, in which reference TRBV28 and TRBJ2-7 provide the parts outside the CDR3, is DVKVTQSSRYLVKRTGEKVFLECVQDMDHENMFWYRQDPGLGLRLIYFSYDVKMKEKGDIPEGYSVSREKKERFSLILESASTNQTSMYLCASRITGSHEQYFGPGTRLTVT.

The chain is built from TRBV27 and TRBJ1-5; 7 bases match TRBD1. The CDR3 runs 13 residues. Trimming cost V 5 bases and J 6 bases; bases outside gene matches: 4. Germline V gene lookup returns CDR1 MNHEY and CDR2 SMNVEV (reference sequence). CDR3 nucleotides: TGTGCCAGCAGTAGTACAGGGGTTCAGCCCCAGCATTTT. Amino acids: CASSSTGVQPQHF.

The chain carries TRBV10-3 and TRBJ2-7; D possibly corresponds to TRBD1 (5 bases). The CDR3 consists of 12 residues. Trimming shortened V by 4 bases and J by 3 bases, and 7 bases separated the two germline ends. Germline loops: CDR1 ENHRY, CDR2 SYGVKD. CDR3 loop: CAISADSYEQYF. In nucleotides, the CDR3 is TGTGCCATCAGTGCTGACAGCTACGAGCAGTACTTC.

The table lists this clone with a count of one. This sequence joins TRBV6-6 and TRBJ2-7, with a weak D call TRBD1 (5 bases). This CDR3 is 12 amino acids long. Germline V lookup: CDR1 MNHNY, CDR2 SVGAGI (reference sequence). V was shortened by 8 bases and J by 3 bases, with 11 bases between the two germline ends. The CDR3 loop reads CASSGQGYEQYF. CDR3 nucleotide sequence: TGTGCCAGCTCAGGGCAGGGCTACGAGCAGTACTTC.

This clone is a singleton in its sample. The chain is built from TRBV9 and TRBJ1-5; TRBD1 agrees at 7 bases. J lost 2 bases, V lost 3 bases, and 2 bases had no gene match. This CDR3 is built from 14 residues. Germline loops: CDR1 SGDLS, CDR2 YYNGEE. CDR3 sequence reads: CASSAGQGNQPQHF. Written as DNA, the CDR3 is TGTGCCAGCAGCGCCGGACAGGGCAATCAGCCCCAGCATTTT.

The rearrangement joins TRBV7-2 to TRBJ1-5; tentative D call: TRBD1 (5 bases). Between the trimmed V and J ends, which lost 4 bases and 5 bases, there was a span of 15 bases. Germline V lookup: CDR1 SGHTA, CDR2 FQGNSA. There are 15 residues in the CDR3. CDR3 bases: TGTGCCAGCAGCTCCGGGGGGGGTGGGGATCAGCCCCAGCATTTT. Translated: CASSSGGGGDQPQHF.

The V gene is TRBV6-1, the J gene TRBJ1-5; tentatively, D is TRBD1 (5 bases). The CDR3 contains 14 residues. Germline CDR1 MNHNS, CDR2 SASEGT. Trimming shortened V by 3 bases and J by 6 bases, and 12 bases separated the two germline ends. The CDR3 DNA reads TGTGCCAGCAGTGACGGGGGGAAGGGTCAGCCCCAGCATTTT. It translates to CASSDGGKGQPQHF.

The gene calls are TRBV6-1 and TRBJ2-2; 9 bases map to TRBD1. Germline CDR1 reads MNHNS; CDR2 reads SASEGT. Trimming removed 1 base from V and 3 bases from J; junction bases left unmatched: 0. This CDR3 spans 15 amino acids. In DNA, the CDR3 is TGTGCCAGCAGTGAAGGGACAGGGGACACCGGGGAGCTGTTTTTT. The encoded protein is CASSEGTGDTGELFF.

This clone was recorded only once. CDR3 DNA: TGTGCCACCTCTGCTAGCGGGGGGCCGGGAGAGACCCAGTACTTC. Residues: CATSASGGPGETQYF. This chain uses TRBV15 with TRBJ2-5, with 11 bases matching TRBD2. Germline V gene lookup returns CDR1 LNHNV and CDR2 YYDKDF (reference sequence). There are 15 residues in the CDR3. Trimming removed 8 bases from V and 4 bases from J; junction bases left unmatched: 9.

This chain connects TRBV6-1 to TRBJ2-7, with 9 bases matching TRBD2. The CDR3 sequence is 14 residues long. The V and J ends lost 8 bases and 5 bases, in that order; junction bases with no gene match: 10. The germline gives CDR1 MNHNS, CDR2 SASEGT. The CDR3 region is CASLAGGLGDEQYF. As DNA, the CDR3 is TGTGCCAGCCTGGCGGGGGGGCTAGGGGACGAGCAGTACTTC.

In the case of this clone: In the same sample, other DNA sequences code for this CDR3. The chain joins TRBV7-2 to TRBJ1-5; 8 positions agree with TRBD1. The CDR3 extends over 14 amino acids. Germline lookup yields CDR1 SGHTA and CDR2 FQGNSA. V trimming: 1 base; J trimming: 6 bases; junction bases outside the gene matches: 2. Here the CDR3 reads CASSLGDRGQPQHF. The CDR3 coding sequence is TGTGCCAGCAGCTTAGGAGACAGGGGTCAGCCCCAGCATTTT. Full variable domain (rest looked up from reference TRBV7-2 and TRBJ1-5): GAGVSQSPSNKVTEKGKDVELRCDPISGHTALYWYRQSLGQGLEFLIYFQGNSAPDKSGLPSDRFSAERTGGSVSTLTIQRTQQEDSAVYLCASSLGDRGQPQHFGDGTRLSIL.

This clone was counted once. V gene TRBV4-3 combines with J gene TRBJ1-1, with 8 bases identical to TRBD1. From germline, CDR1 is LGHNA and CDR2 YSLEER. The CDR3 runs 15 residues. Trimming at V came to 1 base and at J to 1 base, leaving 2 bases not matched to a gene. The CDR3 bases are TGCGCCAGCAGCCAAGGGACAGGGTCGAACACTGAAGCTTTCTTT. Its translation is CASSQGTGSNTEAFF.

The chain joins TRBV20-1 to TRBJ2-1; a possible D gene is TRBD1 (6 bases). The germline V gene has CDR1 DFQATT and CDR2 SNEGSKA (reference sequence). CDR3 length equals 11 residues. V was clipped by 7 bases and J by 7 bases, with 11 bases between them. CDR3 region: CSVPRGNEQFF. In DNA form, the CDR3 reads TGCAGTGTTCCCAGGGGTAATGAGCAGTTCTTC.

The rearrangement uses TRBV19 and TRBJ1-2, with D perhaps matching TRBD1 (5 bases). From germline, CDR1 is LNHDA and CDR2 SQIVND (reference sequence). The CDR3 is 12 amino acids. Trimming pared 7 bases from V and 8 bases from J, leaving 14 bases between. The CDR3 sequence: CASISGGSGYTF. The DNA for the CDR3 is TGTGCCAGTATCTCGGGGGGGAGCGGCTACACCTTC.

The chain recombines TRBV6-6 with TRBJ1-5; tentative D call: TRBD1 (5 bases). Germline lookup yields CDR1 MNHNY and CDR2 SVGAGI (reference sequence). This CDR3 is 16 amino acids long. Deletions cut 8 bases from V and 2 bases from J, with 19 bases between. CDR3 loop: CASGSTGGSGNQPQHF. In nucleotides, the CDR3 is TGTGCCAGCGGGTCAACGGGGGGATCGGGCAATCAGCCCCAGCATTTT.

The V call is TRBV11-2, the J call TRBJ1-2, with TRBD1 as a possible D gene (5 bases). CDR3 length: 13 amino acids. Germline lookup yields CDR1 SGHAT and CDR2 FQNNGV. V lost 8 bases and J 4 bases, leaving 14 bases between the germline ends. CDR3 in DNA: TGTGCCAGCGGCTCTACCAGGGTCTATGGCTACACCTTC. This gives the protein CASGSTRVYGYTF.

This rearrangement joins TRBV5-4 to TRBJ2-7, with 10 bases matching TRBD2. The V gene's germline CDR1 is SGHNT and CDR2 YYREEE (reference sequence). V gave up 6 bases and J gave up 7 bases; unmatched junction bases: 4. This CDR3 is built from 12 residues. CDR3 sequence: CASTGLADEQYF. The CDR3 nucleotides are TGTGCCAGCACCGGACTAGCGGATGAGCAGTACTTC.

The chain joins TRBV6-1 to TRBJ1-5, with TRBD1 matching 7 bases. Germline assignment: CDR1 MNHNS and CDR2 SASEGT. After removal of 7 bases from V and 0 bases from J, the junction contained 9 bases not matched to a gene. There are 16 residues in the CDR3. The CDR3 DNA reads as TGTGCCAGCAATGACAGGGCGACGTATAGCAATCAGCCCCAGCATTTT. This gives the protein CASNDRATYSNQPQHF.